What follows describes a single T cell receptor (beta chain). The data stem from a study of OX40 agonist ivuxolimab in advanced cancers. Profiling relied on immunoSEQ multiplex PCR, and the TCRdb table lists in-frame clones only, not all of them. The repertoire includes around 71,000 clones, roughly 78% of them detected once, and about 5.4% sits in the top ten. Trimming removed 6 bases from V and 8 bases from J, with 11 bases in between. The CDR3 spans 13 residues. Germline CDR1 is SGHNT and CDR2 is YENEEA. V gene TRBV11-3 combines with J gene TRBJ2-6; possible D gene TRBD2, 5 bases. The clonotype was recovered from an adult with an advanced solid tumor such as melanoma, head and neck, liver or kidney cancer. Sequenced here: CD4+ or CD8+ T cells sorted from blood, sampled in a trial of the OX40 agonist ivuxolimab. The CDR3 region is CASSPTGTNVLTF. The CDR3 nucleotides are TGTGCCAGCAGTCCCACGGGGACCAACGTCCTGACTTTC.